This T cell receptor beta chain was retrieved from a study of early T cells in non-severe SARS-CoV-2 infection. V was shortened by 2 bases and J by 4 bases, with 11 bases between the two germline ends. The length of the CDR3 is 14 residues. The V gene's germline CDR1 is SGHAT and CDR2 FQNNGV. This clonotype was detected a few times. Researchers attached unique molecular identifiers to individual cDNA molecules. TCRdb reprocessed the 5' RACE reads via MiXCR and lists one record per CDR3 protein. The table has under 70,000 distinct CDR3 sequences, roughly 11% seen once. V and J are TRBV11-2 and TRBJ2-5; no definite D call. The sequence came from an adult who was a healthcare worker with PCR-confirmed SARS-CoV-2 infection or an uninfected control (not recorded which). Material: whole blood. The CDR3 DNA is TGTGCCAGCAGCTTATTCCCCTTCCCAGAGACCCAGTACTTC. Its protein product is CASSLFPFPETQYF.